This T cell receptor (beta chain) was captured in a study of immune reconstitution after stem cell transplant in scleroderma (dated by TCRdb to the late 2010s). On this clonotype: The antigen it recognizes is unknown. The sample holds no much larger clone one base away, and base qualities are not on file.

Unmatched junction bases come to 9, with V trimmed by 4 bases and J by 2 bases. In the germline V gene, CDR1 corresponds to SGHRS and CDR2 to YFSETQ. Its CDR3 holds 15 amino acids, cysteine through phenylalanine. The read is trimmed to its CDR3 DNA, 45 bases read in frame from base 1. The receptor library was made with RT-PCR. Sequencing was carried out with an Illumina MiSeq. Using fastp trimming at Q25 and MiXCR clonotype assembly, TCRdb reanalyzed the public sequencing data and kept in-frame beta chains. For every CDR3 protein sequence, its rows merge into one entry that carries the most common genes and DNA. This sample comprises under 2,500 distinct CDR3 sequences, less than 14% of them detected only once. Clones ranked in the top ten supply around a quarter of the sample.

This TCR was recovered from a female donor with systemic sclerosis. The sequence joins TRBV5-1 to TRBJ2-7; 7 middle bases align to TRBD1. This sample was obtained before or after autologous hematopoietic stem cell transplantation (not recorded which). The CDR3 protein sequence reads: CASSTRQGGPYEQYF. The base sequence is TGCGCCAGCAGCACCAGACAGGGTGGCCCCTACGAGCAGTACTTC.